These 20 T cell receptor beta chains came from one sample sequenced in a study of blood T cell repertoires in COVID-19. Clones were sequenced by immunoSEQ multiplex PCR, and TCRdb holds only the in-frame ones, with some missing. The sample shows roughly 80,000 clones, around 81% of them seen only once. The sequencing input was peripheral blood. Every receptor here comes from a human donor in a cohort sampled during active COVID-19.

The chain uses TRBV6-5 and TRBJ1-5; unclear D gene. The germline CDR1 and CDR2 sequences are MNHEY and SVGAGI. The CDR3 consists of 15 residues. Trimming pared 6 bases from V and 3 bases from J, leaving 15 bases between. The CDR3 bases are TGTGCCAGCAGCGCCCTACGGTTTCCCAATCAGCCCCAGCATTTT. It is translated as CASSALRFPNQPQHF.

This clone was seen repeatedly, ten times or more. The V call is TRBV28, the J call TRBJ1-4; D possibly corresponds to TRBD1 (5 bases). V lost 1 base to trimming and J lost 7 bases, with 13 bases between them. Germline assignment: CDR1 MDHEN and CDR2 SYDVKM. CDR3 size: 15 residues. The CDR3 reads CASSLLVGEGEKLFF. The CDR3, as DNA: TGTGCCAGCAGTTTATTGGTGGGGGAGGGTGAAAAACTGTTTTTT.

This clone was observed once. The rearrangement joins TRBV11-2 to TRBJ2-5; TRBD2 aligns across 8 bases. The junction had 8 bases not matched to a gene; V was cut back by 5 bases and J by 3 bases. CDR3 length equals 15 residues. The germline V gene encodes CDR1 SGHAT and CDR2 FQNNGV. The CDR3 is CASSPSGGSEETQYF. The CDR3 bases are TGTGCCAGCAGCCCCTCGGGGGGGTCGGAAGAGACCCAGTACTTC. Based on the CDR3 plus reference TRBV11-2 and TRBJ2-5, the full variable domain is EAGVAQSPRYKIIEKRQSVAFWCNPISGHATLYWYQQILGQGPKLLIQFQNNGVVDDSQLPKDRFSAERLKGVDSTLKIQPAKLEDSAVYLCASSPSGGSEETQYFGPGTRLLVL.

The V and J genes are TRBV5-4 and TRBJ2-3; possibly TRBD2 for D (5 bases). Germline CDR1 SGHNT, CDR2 YYREEE (reference sequence). Trimming cost V 0 bases and J 4 bases, with 6 bases left between them. This CDR3 has 13 amino acids. The CDR3 sequence: CASSLGGSDTQYF. CDR3 coding DNA: TGTGCCAGCAGCTTGGGAGGGTCAGATACGCAGTATTTT.

This CDR3 reads CSASSGATEAFF. The CDR3 DNA reads as TGCAGTGCTAGTTCTGGGGCGACTGAAGCTTTCTTT. The chain employs TRBV20-1 and TRBJ1-1; possible D gene TRBD1, 5 bases. V gave up 3 bases and J gave up 5 bases, with 10 bases separating them. The V gene's germline CDR1 is DFQATT and CDR2 SNEGSKA (reference sequence). The CDR3 consists of 12 residues.

The V gene is TRBV15, the J gene TRBJ2-1, with 8 nucleotides matching TRBD1. J was trimmed by 9 bases and V by 0 bases; bases with no gene match: 10. The germline V gene encodes CDR1 LNHNV and CDR2 YYDKDF (reference sequence). The CDR3 consists of 16 residues. CDR3 loop: CATSRDQRQGASEQFF. The CDR3 region has the DNA TGTGCCACCAGCAGAGATCAAAGGCAGGGGGCCTCTGAGCAGTTCTTC.

This sequence joins TRBV7-3 and TRBJ2-1, with 9 bases identical to TRBD2. Losses at the gene ends were 5 bases for V and 10 bases for J; bases not matched to a gene: 6. The CDR3 loop spans 13 amino acids. The germline V gene encodes CDR1 SGHTA and CDR2 FQGTGA. CDR3 coding DNA: TGTGCCAGCAGCAAGCGGGGGGATATGGAGCAGTTCTTC. This codes for CASSKRGDMEQFF.

This CDR3 is CAAQGSYNEQFF. In DNA form, the CDR3 reads TGTGCCGCTCAGGGCTCCTACAATGAGCAGTTCTTC. The chain recombines TRBV25-1 with TRBJ2-1; the D gene is possibly TRBD1 (5 bases). V lost 11 bases to trimming and J lost 0 bases, with 8 bases between them. CDR1 and CDR2 from the germline V gene are MGHDK and SYGVNS. The CDR3 contains 12 residues.

The sample holds one count of this clone. The chain recombines TRBV7-9 with TRBJ1-1; D possibly corresponds to TRBD1 (6 bases). This CDR3 region has 13 residues. Between the trimmed V and J ends, which lost 5 bases and 7 bases, there was a span of 14 bases. Germline V lookup: CDR1 SEHNR, CDR2 FQNEAQ (reference sequence). CDR3 nucleotide sequence: TGTGCCAGCAGCCGGCCGGGACATAGTGAAGCTTTCTTT. It specifies CASSRPGHSEAFF.

The V gene is TRBV4-1, the J gene TRBJ2-3; 7 bases fit TRBD2. Looked up from germline, CDR1 is MGHRA and CDR2 is YSYEKL. CDR3 size: 15 residues. The V segment lost 4 bases and the J segment 2 bases; nucleotides outside the gene matches: 6. The CDR3 spells CASSLGLVSTDTQYF. CDR3 sequence (DNA): TGCGCCAGCAGCCTCGGACTAGTGTCCACAGATACGCAGTATTTT.

This clone occurred a few times. The gene calls are TRBV28 and TRBJ1-5; D perhaps matches TRBD1 (5 bases). CDR3 size: 12 residues. Deletions cut 7 bases from V and 7 bases from J, with 11 bases between. The germline V gene has CDR1 MDHEN and CDR2 SYDVKM. The CDR3 loop is CASKAGSQPQHF. The CDR3 coding sequence is TGTGCCAGCAAGGCAGGGTCCCAGCCCCAGCATTTT. The full variable domain, in which reference TRBV28 and TRBJ1-5 provide the parts outside the CDR3, is DVKVTQSSRYLVKRTGEKVFLECVQDMDHENMFWYRQDPGLGLRLIYFSYDVKMKEKGDIPEGYSVSREKKERFSLILESASTNQTSMYLCASKAGSQPQHFGDGTRLSIL.

The V call is TRBV10-3, the J call TRBJ2-3, with TRBD2 matching over 10 bases. This CDR3 has 15 residues. Losses at the gene ends were 0 bases for V and 3 bases for J; bases not matched to a gene: 0. Germline CDR1 ENHRY, CDR2 SYGVKD. CDR3 in amino acids: CAISESTSGTDTQYF. The CDR3, as DNA: TGTGCCATCAGTGAGTCGACTAGCGGGACAGATACGCAGTATTTT.

The chain employs TRBV6-5 and TRBJ1-5; D gene uncertain. Trimming removed 4 bases from V and 4 bases from J, with 8 bases in between. This CDR3 has 13 residues. Germline CDR1 reads MNHEY; CDR2 reads SVGAGI. The CDR3 region is CASSLMRNQPQHF. CDR3 bases: TGTGCCAGCAGTTTAATGAGGAATCAGCCCCAGCATTTT.

The J gene is TRBJ2-2, the V gene TRBV27; 9 positions agree with TRBD1. The CDR3 sequence is 17 residues long. Germline loops: CDR1 MNHEY, CDR2 SMNVEV (reference sequence). J was trimmed by 4 bases and V by 0 bases; bases with no gene match: 6. Written as DNA, the CDR3 is TGTGCCAGCAGTTTATCGAGAAGACAGGGGGTCACCGGGGAGCTGTTTTTT. It translates to CASSLSRRQGVTGELFF.

The rearrangement uses TRBV28 and TRBJ1-5, with a tentative D call TRBD1 (5 bases). The V end was cut by 6 bases, the J end by 1 base, with 10 bases between. Germline V gives CDR1 MDHEN, CDR2 SYDVKM. The CDR3 sequence is 14 residues long. The CDR3 DNA reads TGTGCCAGCAGCCTCCGACAGAGCAATCAGCCCCAGCATTTT. Translation: CASSLRQSNQPQHF.

J is TRBJ1-4 and V is TRBV28; 8 bases align to TRBD1. CDR3 length equals 14 residues. Germline CDR1 is MDHEN and CDR2 is SYDVKM. V lost 5 bases and J lost 8; bases outside the gene matches: 7. CDR3 sequence reads: CASSTGGPLEKLFF. The DNA of the CDR3 is TGTGCCAGCAGTACAGGGGGACCCCTGGAAAAACTGTTTTTT.

V usage is TRBV24-1 and J usage is TRBJ2-1; TRBD2 matches 9 bases. This CDR3 has 15 amino acids. J lost 1 base, V lost 7 bases, and 4 bases had no gene match. From germline, CDR1 is KGHDR and CDR2 SFDVKD. This chain's CDR3 is CATSTSGLSYNEQFF. DNA of the CDR3: TGTGCCACCAGCACTAGCGGGCTTTCCTACAATGAGCAGTTCTTC.

The chain recombines TRBV18 with TRBJ2-7; D might be TRBD2 (5 bases). Germline values: CDR1 KGHSH, CDR2 LQKENI. This CDR3 spans 15 amino acids. Trimming took off 2 bases at V and 5 bases at J, with 16 bases between the two ends. The chain's CDR3 is CASSPGLPMSHEQYV. The CDR3 coding sequence is TGTGCCAGCTCACCAGGACTCCCGATGAGCCACGAGCAGTACGTC.

The V call is TRBV27, the J call TRBJ1-6, with D possibly TRBD1 on 5 matching bases. Trimming took 4 bases from V and 5 from J, leaving 9 bases between them. Germline V gene data show CDR1 as MNHEY and CDR2 as SMNVEV (reference sequence). The CDR3 contains 14 residues. The CDR3 DNA reads TGTGCCAGCAGTTACACAGGCCATAATTCACCCCTCCACTTT. It translates to CASSYTGHNSPLHF.

This clone was seen once. The chain is built from TRBV9 and TRBJ1-2, with TRBD1 as a possible D gene (6 bases). CDR1 is SGDLS, CDR2 YYNGEE, per germline. V was cut by 0 bases and J by 8 bases, with 11 bases left in between. The CDR3 covers 13 residues. CDR3 sequence: CASSVVTGEGYTF. CDR3 coding DNA: TGTGCCAGCAGCGTAGTGACAGGAGAAGGCTACACCTTC.